This T cell receptor beta chain appears in the sequencing data of a study of blood T cell repertoires in COVID-19. CDR1 and CDR2 (germline): SGDLS, YYNGEE. The V gene lost 4 bases and the J gene lost 0 bases, with 8 bases spanning the gap. The CDR3 has 14 residues. Authors' data handling: How many nucleated cells were present was estimated from reference gene primer amplification. Only in-frame clones appear in the TCRdb table, and some are missing; sequencing was by immunoSEQ multiplex PCR. Clone size and V and J calls were adopted from that table, with D and trimming inferred from the DNA. The sample lists 200,000 to 250,000 clones, 86% occurring once. The sample holds one count of this clone.

The V gene is TRBV9, the J gene TRBJ2-1; no clear D. The receptor was derived from a woman aged 40 to 55 with acute COVID-19. The sample consisted of PBMCs or T cells enriched from blood (not recorded which). The CDR3, as DNA: TGTGCCAGCAGCTCCCCTAACTCCTACAATGAGCAGTTCTTC. Residues: CASSSPNSYNEQFF. Drawing the rest from reference TRBV9 and TRBJ2-1, the complete variable domain is DSGVTQTPKHLITATGQRVTLRCSPRSGDLSVYWYQQSLDQGLQFLIQYYNGEERAKGNILERFSAQQFPDLHSELNLSSLELGDSALYFCASSSPNSYNEQFFGPGTRLTVL.